This TCR beta chain was recovered during a study of cytomegalovirus exposure and HLA in healthy donors. A remark on this clone: The target antigen is unknown.

The donors belonged to the roughly 110-subject validation cohort, separate from the roughly 670-subject first cohort. Clones were read by immunoSEQ multiplex PCR, and TCRdb kept only the in-frame ones, dropping some. The sample has 65,000 to 70,000 clones; approximately 90% are singletons. Germline V gene lookup returns CDR1 SGHDT and CDR2 YYEEEE. V lost 1 base and J 7 bases, leaving 15 bases between the germline ends. This CDR3 region has 15 residues. Study-wide points: It was found in a later analysis that first-cohort TCR clusters tended to co-occur in the 130 or so validation repertoires. TCR sequences were mostly rare, though some public TCRs occurred in many donors. The study listed 150 to 200 cytomegalovirus-associated TCR beta chains.

The chain joins TRBV5-6 to TRBJ2-1, with a weak D call TRBD2 (6 bases). Sequenced: PBMCs. The clonotype was recovered from a man younger than 30 in good health and CMV-seronegative. The CDR3 DNA sequence: TGTGCCAGCAGCTTGCGGCCCGGCGGGGCTAATGAGCAGTTCTTC. Its protein is CASSLRPGGANEQFF.